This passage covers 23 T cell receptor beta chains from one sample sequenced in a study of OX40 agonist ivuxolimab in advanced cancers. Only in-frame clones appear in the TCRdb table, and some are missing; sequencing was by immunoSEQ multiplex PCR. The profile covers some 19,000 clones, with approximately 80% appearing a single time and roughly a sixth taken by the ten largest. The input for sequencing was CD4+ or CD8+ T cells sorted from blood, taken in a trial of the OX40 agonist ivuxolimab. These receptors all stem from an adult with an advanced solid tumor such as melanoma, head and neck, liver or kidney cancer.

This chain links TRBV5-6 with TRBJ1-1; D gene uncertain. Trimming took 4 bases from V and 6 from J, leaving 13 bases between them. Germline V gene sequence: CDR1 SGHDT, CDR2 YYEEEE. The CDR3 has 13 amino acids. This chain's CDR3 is CASSAGVAAEAFF. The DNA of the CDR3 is TGTGCCAGCAGCGCCGGGGTTGCGGCTGAAGCTTTCTTT.

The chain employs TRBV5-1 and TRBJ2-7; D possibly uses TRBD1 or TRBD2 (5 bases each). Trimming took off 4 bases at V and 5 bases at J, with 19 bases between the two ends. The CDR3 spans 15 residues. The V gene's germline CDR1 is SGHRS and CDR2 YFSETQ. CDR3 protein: CASSQEAGIWDEQYF. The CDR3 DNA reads TGCGCCAGCAGCCAGGAGGCAGGGATCTGGGACGAGCAGTACTTC. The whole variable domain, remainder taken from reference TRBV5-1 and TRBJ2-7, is KAGVTQTPRYLIKTRGQQVTLSCSPISGHRSVSWYQQTPGQGLQFLFEYFSETQRNKGNFPGRFSGRQFSNSRSEMNVSTLELGDSALYLCASSQEAGIWDEQYFGPGTRLTVT.

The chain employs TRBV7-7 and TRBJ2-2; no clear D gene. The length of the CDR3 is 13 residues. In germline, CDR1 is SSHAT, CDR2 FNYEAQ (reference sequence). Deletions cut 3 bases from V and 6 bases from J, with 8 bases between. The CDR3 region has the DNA TGTGCCAGCAGCTTTAGTTTGTCCGGGGAGCTGTTTTTT. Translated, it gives CASSFSLSGELFF. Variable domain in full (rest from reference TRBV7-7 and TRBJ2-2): GAGVSQSPRYKVTKRGQDVTLRCDPISSHATLYWYQQALGQGPEFLTYFNYEAQPDKSGLPSDRFSAERPEGSISTLTIQRTEQRDSAMYRCASSFSLSGELFFGEGSRLTVL.

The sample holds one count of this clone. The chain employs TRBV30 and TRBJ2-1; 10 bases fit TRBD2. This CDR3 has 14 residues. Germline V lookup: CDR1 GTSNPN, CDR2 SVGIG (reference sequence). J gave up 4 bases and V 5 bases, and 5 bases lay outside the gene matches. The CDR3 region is CAWEAGGPYNEQFF. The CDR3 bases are TGTGCCTGGGAAGCGGGGGGGCCTTACAATGAGCAGTTCTTC.

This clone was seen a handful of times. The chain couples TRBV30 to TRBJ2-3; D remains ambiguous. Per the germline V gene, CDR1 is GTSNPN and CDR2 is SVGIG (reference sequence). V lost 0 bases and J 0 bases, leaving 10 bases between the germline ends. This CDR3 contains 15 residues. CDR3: CAWSVILTSTDTQYF. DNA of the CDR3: TGTGCCTGGAGTGTAATCCTTACTAGCACAGATACGCAGTATTTT.

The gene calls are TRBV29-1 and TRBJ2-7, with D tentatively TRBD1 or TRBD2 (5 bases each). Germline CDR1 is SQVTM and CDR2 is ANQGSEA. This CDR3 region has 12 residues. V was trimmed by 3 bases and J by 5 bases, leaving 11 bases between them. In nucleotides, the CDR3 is TGCAGCGTTGATTTGGGGGTCAACGAGCAGTACTTC. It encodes CSVDLGVNEQYF.

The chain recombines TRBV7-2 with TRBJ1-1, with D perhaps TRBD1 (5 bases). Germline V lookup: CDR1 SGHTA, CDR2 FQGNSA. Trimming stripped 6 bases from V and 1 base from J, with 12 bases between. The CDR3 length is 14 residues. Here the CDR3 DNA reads TGTGCCAGCAGTTTTTTAGGGGAGAACACTGAAGCTTTCTTT. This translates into CASSFLGENTEAFF.

DNA of the CDR3: TGTGCCATAGGGGGTCCCAACTATGGCTACACCTTC. Translation: CAIGGPNYGYTF. The rearrangement links TRBV6-6 to TRBJ1-2, with D possibly TRBD1 on 6 matching bases. This CDR3 comprises 12 residues. Germline V lookup: CDR1 MNHNY, CDR2 SVGAGI (reference sequence). V lost 10 bases, J lost 2 bases, and 11 bases lay in between.

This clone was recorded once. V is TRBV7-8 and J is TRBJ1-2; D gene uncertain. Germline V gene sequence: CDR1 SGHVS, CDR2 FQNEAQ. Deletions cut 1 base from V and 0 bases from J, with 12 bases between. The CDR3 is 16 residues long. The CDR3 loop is CASSLGSDTSNYGYTF. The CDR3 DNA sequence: TGTGCCAGCAGCTTAGGTTCCGACACGTCTAACTATGGCTACACCTTC.

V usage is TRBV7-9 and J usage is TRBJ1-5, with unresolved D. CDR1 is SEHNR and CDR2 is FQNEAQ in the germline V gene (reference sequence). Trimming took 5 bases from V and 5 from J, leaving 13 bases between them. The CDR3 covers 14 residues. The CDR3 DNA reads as TGTGCCAGCAGCCGCGGGCAGGTATATCAGCCCCAGCATTTT. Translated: CASSRGQVYQPQHF.

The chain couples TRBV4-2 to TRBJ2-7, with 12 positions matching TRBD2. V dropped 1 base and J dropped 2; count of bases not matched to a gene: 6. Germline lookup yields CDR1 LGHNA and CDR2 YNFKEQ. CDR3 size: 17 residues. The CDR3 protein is CASSQGTSGGLAYEQYF. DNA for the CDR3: TGTGCCAGCAGCCAAGGAACTAGCGGGGGGCTAGCCTACGAGCAGTACTTC.

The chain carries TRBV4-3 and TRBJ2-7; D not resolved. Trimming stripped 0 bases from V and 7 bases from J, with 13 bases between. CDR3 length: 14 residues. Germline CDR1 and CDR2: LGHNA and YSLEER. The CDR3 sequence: CASSQDPSGWEQYF. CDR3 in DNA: TGCGCCAGCAGCCAAGATCCCTCAGGCTGGGAGCAGTACTTC.

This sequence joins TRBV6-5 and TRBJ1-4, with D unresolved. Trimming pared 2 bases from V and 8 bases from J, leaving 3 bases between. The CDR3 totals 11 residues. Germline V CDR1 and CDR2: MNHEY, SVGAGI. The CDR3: CASSYEEKLFF. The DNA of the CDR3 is TGTGCCAGCAGTTACGAGGAAAAACTGTTTTTT.

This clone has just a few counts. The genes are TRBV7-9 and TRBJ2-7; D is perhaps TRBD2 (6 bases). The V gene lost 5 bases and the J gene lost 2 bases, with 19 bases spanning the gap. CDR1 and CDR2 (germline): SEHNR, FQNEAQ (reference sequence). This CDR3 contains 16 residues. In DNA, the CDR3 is TGTGCCAGCAGCACCCAAACGGGGACTGCTCCCTACGAGCAGTACTTC. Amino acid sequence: CASSTQTGTAPYEQYF.

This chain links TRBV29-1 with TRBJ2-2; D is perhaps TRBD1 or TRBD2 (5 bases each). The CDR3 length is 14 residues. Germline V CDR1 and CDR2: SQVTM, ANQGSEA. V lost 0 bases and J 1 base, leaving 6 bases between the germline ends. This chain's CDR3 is CSVEEGVNTGELFF. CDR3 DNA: TGCAGCGTTGAAGAGGGGGTGAACACCGGGGAGCTGTTTTTT.

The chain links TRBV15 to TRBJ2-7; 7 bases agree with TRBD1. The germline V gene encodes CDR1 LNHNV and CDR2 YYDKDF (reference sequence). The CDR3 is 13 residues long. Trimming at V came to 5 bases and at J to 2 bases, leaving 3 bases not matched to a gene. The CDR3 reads CATSSGGTYEQYF. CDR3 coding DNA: TGTGCCACCAGCTCAGGGGGAACCTACGAGCAGTACTTC.

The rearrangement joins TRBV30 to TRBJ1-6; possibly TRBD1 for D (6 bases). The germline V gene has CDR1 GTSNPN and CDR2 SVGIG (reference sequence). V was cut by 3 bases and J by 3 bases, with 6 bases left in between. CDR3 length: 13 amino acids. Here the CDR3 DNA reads TGTGCCTGGAGACAGGGCTATAATTCACCCCTCCACTTT. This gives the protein CAWRQGYNSPLHF.

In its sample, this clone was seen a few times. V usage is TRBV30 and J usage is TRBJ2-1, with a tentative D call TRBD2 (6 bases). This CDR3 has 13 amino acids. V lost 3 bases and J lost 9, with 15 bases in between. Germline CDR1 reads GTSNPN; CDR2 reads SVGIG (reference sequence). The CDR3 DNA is TGTGCCTGGAGGAAGGGAGGTGGGTTTGAGCAGTTCTTC. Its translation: CAWRKGGGFEQFF.

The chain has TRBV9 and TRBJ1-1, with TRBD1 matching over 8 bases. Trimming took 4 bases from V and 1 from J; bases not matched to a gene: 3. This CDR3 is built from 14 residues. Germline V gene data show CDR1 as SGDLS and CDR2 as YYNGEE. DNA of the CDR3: TGTGCCAGCAGCACCGGGACAGGGAACACTGAAGCTTTCTTT. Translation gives CASSTGTGNTEAFF.

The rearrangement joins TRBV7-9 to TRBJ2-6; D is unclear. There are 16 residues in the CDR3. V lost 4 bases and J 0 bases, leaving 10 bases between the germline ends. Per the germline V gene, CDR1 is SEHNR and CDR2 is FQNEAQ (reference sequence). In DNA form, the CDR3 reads TGTGCCAGCAGCTCTCGGTGGGGCTCTGGGGCCAACGTCCTGACTTTC. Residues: CASSSRWGSGANVLTF.

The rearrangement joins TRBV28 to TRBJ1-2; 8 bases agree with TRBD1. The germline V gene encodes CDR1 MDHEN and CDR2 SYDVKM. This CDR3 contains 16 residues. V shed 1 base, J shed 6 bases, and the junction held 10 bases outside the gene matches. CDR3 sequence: CASSLYRQGTTDGYTF. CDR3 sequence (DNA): TGTGCCAGCAGTTTATACCGACAGGGGACTACCGATGGCTACACCTTC.

CDR3 amino acids: CSAETSNEQFF. Here the CDR3 DNA reads TGCAGTGCTGAGACTAGCAATGAGCAGTTCTTC. The chain employs TRBV20-1 and TRBJ2-1; TRBD2 might be the D (6 bases). The CDR3 is 11 residues long. Germline values: CDR1 DFQATT, CDR2 SNEGSKA (reference sequence). Trimming removed 5 bases from V and 6 bases from J, with 8 bases in between.

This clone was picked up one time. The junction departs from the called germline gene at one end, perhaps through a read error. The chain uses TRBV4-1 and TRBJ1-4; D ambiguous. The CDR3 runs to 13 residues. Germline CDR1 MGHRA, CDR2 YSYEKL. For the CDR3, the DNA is TGCGCCAGCTGCCAGGACCCTAATGAAAAACTGTTTTTT. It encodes CASCQDPNEKLFF.